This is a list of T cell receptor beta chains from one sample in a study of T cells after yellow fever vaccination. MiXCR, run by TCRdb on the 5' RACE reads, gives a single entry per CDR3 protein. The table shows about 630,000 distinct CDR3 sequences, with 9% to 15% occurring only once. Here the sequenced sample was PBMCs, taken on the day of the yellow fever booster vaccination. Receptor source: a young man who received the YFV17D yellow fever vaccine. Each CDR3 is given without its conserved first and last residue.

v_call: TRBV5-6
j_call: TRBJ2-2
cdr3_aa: ASSLLAGGRTGELF

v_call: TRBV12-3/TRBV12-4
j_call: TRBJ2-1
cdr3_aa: ASSPRDYTYNEQF

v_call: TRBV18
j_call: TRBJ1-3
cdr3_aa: ASRPLGLGNTIY

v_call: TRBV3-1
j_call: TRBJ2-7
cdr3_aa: ASSRFGSGASYEQY

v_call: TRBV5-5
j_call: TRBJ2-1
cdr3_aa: ASSSHFGTELYNEQF

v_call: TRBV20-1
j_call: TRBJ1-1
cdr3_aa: SARTGSRTDGNTEAF

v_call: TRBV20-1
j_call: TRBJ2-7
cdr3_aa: SAPQGYSYEQY

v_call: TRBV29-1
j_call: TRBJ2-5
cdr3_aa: SVESRGETQY

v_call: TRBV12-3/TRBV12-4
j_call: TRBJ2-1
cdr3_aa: ASSLSRGRAHEQF

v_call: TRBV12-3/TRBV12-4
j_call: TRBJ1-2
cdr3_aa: ASSSFEILRGYT

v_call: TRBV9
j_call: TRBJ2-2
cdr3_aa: ASSVGGSTGELF

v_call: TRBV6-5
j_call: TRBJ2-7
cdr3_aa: ASRPERGEQY

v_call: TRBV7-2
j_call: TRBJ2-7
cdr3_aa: ASSSRNGYEQY

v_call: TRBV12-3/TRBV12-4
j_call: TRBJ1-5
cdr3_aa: ASSFQPGGAEWPQH

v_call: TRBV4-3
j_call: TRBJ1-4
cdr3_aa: ASSQDHLGTNEKLF

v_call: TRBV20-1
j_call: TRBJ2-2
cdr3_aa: SASSREAGELF

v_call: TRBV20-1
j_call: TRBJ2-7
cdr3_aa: SATRDRVPYEQY

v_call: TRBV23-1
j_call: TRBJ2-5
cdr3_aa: ASGSPRLEETQY